The clone carrying this TCR beta chain was counted a few times. The antigen remains unidentified. This sample was included in a study of OX40 agonist ivuxolimab in advanced cancers. Turning to the study itself: Ivuxolimab, an antibody that agonizes OX40 (CD134), was administered to the patients. Whole-study results and caveats: The 0.1-3.0 mg/kg partial responders had among the lowest clonal expansion. Some patients without response likewise showed low normalized clonal expansion.

Trimming cost V 2 bases and J 4 bases; bases outside gene matches: 2. Germline V lookup: CDR1 PRHDT, CDR2 FYEKMQ (reference sequence). The CDR3 contains 15 residues. People who had autoimmune disease history or systemic immunosuppression were excluded. The table came from immunoSEQ multiplex PCR; TCRdb's copy has only in-frame clones and leaves some out. This table holds tens of thousands of clones, about 90% found once. The starting material was CD4+ or CD8+ T cells sorted from blood, obtained in a trial of the OX40 agonist ivuxolimab. V usage is TRBV13 and J usage is TRBJ2-1, with 10 bases that match TRBD2. This TCR was recovered from an adult with an advanced solid tumor such as melanoma, head and neck, liver or kidney cancer. The CDR3 spells CASSLFSGGYNEQFF. In DNA, the CDR3 is TGTGCCAGCAGCTTATTTAGCGGGGGGTACAATGAGCAGTTCTTC.